This record concerns one TCR beta chain sequence. This entry belongs to a study of blood T cells in healthy people across ages. Samples each had at least 5 micrograms of total RNA extracted. Together with a sample-barcoded 5' primer, a J-beta primer mix was included in a second PCR lasting about 6 to 11 cycles. Carrying 12 random nucleotides, a template-switch adaptor labeled each individual cDNA molecule. A single record per CDR3 protein comes from TCRdb applying MiXCR to the 5' RACE reads. The sample has approximately 290,000 distinct CDR3 sequences, 25% to 30% seen once. CDR3 length equals 13 residues. Trimming cost V 3 bases and J 3 bases, with 6 bases left between them. CDR1 and CDR2 from the germline V gene are KGHSH and LQKENI.

V is TRBV18 and J is TRBJ2-4; D call uncertain. The sequence was collected from a woman between 70 and 85 years old in good health. The sample was blood. For the CDR3, the DNA is TGTGCCAGCTCACCTGACATCAAAAACATTCAGTACTTC. This sequence encodes CASSPDIKNIQYF.